This TCR beta chain was retrieved from a study of pediatric ulcerative colitis. The rectum was sampled with one to two pinch biopsies at colonoscopy. Libraries were prepared by immunoSEQ multiplex PCR; TCRdb keeps only in-frame clonotypes and omits some of them. Altogether 44,000 or so clones are present, about four fifths being singletons, with the ten largest covering over 3%. Sequencing was done on a sample of gut tissue. This sequence was found in a girl aged 10-17 years with moderate ulcerative colitis.

CDR3 coding DNA: TGTGCCAGCAGCTTAGCAGTCTCCCGTTCAAATTCACCCCTCCACTTT. This gives the protein CASSLAVSRSNSPLHF. The chain employs TRBV7-6 and TRBJ1-6; D remains ambiguous. Trimming removed 0 bases from V and 7 bases from J, with 13 bases in between. The CDR3 covers 16 residues. The germline V gene has CDR1 SGHVS and CDR2 FNYEAQ.